This T cell receptor beta chain was found in a study of blood T cells in healthy people across ages. The authors ran a second PCR of about 7 to 11 cycles using a sample-barcoded 5' primer and a J-beta primer mix. One entry per CDR3 protein results from TCRdb running MiXCR on the 5' RACE reads. In the table there are fewer than 700,000 distinct CDR3 sequences, 45% to 55% of which are singletons. The CDR3 is 15 amino acids. The V end lost 0 bases, the J end lost 1 base, and 9 bases lay between the germline ends. The germline gives CDR1 LGHNA, CDR2 YNFKEQ. On this clonotype itself: The antigen is not known.

Overall study findings and caveats: Measured against age, TCR beta diversity per million T cells decreased in a roughly linear manner. Correlation between TCR beta diversity and naive T cell percentage was strong.

The TCR originated in a man older than 75 in good health. The rearrangement uses TRBV4-2 and TRBJ1-2, with D possibly TRBD1 on 5 matching bases. Sequenced: blood. CDR3 amino acids: CASSQEGGDNYGYTF. Written as DNA, the CDR3 is TGTGCCAGCAGCCAAGAGGGGGGAGATAACTATGGCTACACCTTC.